This T cell receptor (beta chain) was recovered during a study of response to subunit inactivated influenza vaccine. Study-level findings and limits: That few new T cells are recruited by each seasonal influenza vaccination was the authors' suggestion.

TCRdb re-derived calls from the RT-PCR reads in MiXCR, one entry per CDR3 protein. The table records 610,000 or so distinct CDR3 sequences, 14% of them present only once. This clonotype has a handful of counts. Its matching antigen is unknown. The CDR3 covers 16 residues. The germline CDR1 and CDR2 sequences are SGDLS and YYNGEE. V shed 0 bases and J shed 0 bases, with 11 bases lying between them. This specimen was PBMCs from blood, taken less than 13 days after vaccination. The chain combines TRBV9 with TRBJ2-3; D might be TRBD1 or TRBD2, each matching 5 bases. The sequence came from a man aged 50-59 years who received an inactivated influenza vaccine. CDR3 nucleotides: TGTGCCAGCAGCGTAGGGGTGGGGGACAGCACAGATACGCAGTATTTT. Translated, it gives CASSVGVGDSTDTQYF. The full variable domain, rest sourced from reference TRBV9 and TRBJ2-3, is DSGVTQTPKHLITATGQRVTLRCSPRSGDLSVYWYQQSLDQGLQFLIQYYNGEERAKGNILERFSAQQFPDLHSELNLSSLELGDSALYFCASSVGVGDSTDTQYFGPGTRLTVL.